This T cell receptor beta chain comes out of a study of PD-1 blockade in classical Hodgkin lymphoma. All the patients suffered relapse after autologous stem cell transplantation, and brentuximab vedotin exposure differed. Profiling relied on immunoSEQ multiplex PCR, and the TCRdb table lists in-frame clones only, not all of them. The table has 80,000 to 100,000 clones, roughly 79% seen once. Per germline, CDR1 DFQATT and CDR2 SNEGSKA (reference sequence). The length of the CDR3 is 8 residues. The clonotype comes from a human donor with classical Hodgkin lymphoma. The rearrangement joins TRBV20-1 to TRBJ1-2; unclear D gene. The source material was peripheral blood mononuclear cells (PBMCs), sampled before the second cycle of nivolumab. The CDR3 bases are TGCACCGCGGGGGGCTACACCTTC. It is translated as CTAGGYTF.